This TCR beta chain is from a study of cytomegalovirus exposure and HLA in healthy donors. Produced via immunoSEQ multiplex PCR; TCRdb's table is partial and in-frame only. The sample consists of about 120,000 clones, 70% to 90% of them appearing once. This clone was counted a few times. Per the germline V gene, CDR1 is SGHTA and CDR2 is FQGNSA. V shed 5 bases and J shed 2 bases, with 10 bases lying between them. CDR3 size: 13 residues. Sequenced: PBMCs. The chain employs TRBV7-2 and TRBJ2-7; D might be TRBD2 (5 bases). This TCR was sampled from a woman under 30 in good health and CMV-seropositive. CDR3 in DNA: TGTGCCAGCAGCGTGACCGGGGCCTACGAGCAGTACTTC. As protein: CASSVTGAYEQYF.